Listed here are 25 T cell receptor beta chains from one sample, sequenced in a study of breast tumors, draining lymph nodes, adjacent tissues. Using its own MiXCR run on the multiplex PCR reads, TCRdb lists one record per CDR3 protein. The repertoire holds about 180,000 distinct CDR3 sequences, with roughly 30% as singletons. Samples came from axillary lymph nodes draining the breast cancer. Sequencing was done on a sample of axillary lymph node tissue. All receptors come from a female donor with breast cancer. Some clones in this sample may be carry-over from other donors' samples.

The table lists this clonotype with many counts. This chain connects TRBV9 to TRBJ2-1, with D possibly TRBD1 on 6 matching bases. Trimming took off 4 bases at V and 3 bases at J, with 14 bases between the two ends. There are 15 residues in the CDR3. Germline values: CDR1 SGDLS, CDR2 YYNGEE. CDR3 sequence (DNA): TGTGCCAGCAGCCCCCGGGACACAGTCTACAATGAGCAGTTCTTC. It translates to CASSPRDTVYNEQFF.

The chain is built from TRBV10-1 and TRBJ2-3; perhaps TRBD2 as D (6 bases). Germline assignment: CDR1 WNHNN and CDR2 SYGVQD (reference sequence). This CDR3 region has 15 residues. Between the trimmed V and J ends, which lost 3 bases and 1 base, there was a span of 11 bases. The CDR3 sequence is CASSEGGARTDTQYF. The CDR3 DNA reads TGCGCCAGCAGTGAAGGCGGGGCCCGCACAGATACGCAGTATTTT.

In the case of this clonotype: This clone may be a read error of a much larger clone one base away. The rearrangement links TRBV9 to TRBJ2-5; 8 nucleotides agree with TRBD1. Germline CDR1 reads SGDLS; CDR2 reads YYNGEE. CDR3 size: 14 residues. CDR3 sequence: CASSVADRVETQSF. The CDR3 DNA follows: TGTGCCAGCAGCGTAGCGGACAGGGTTGAGACCCAGTCCTTC.

As for this clonotype: At one end, the junction sequence differs from germline, possibly due to a read error. V gene TRBV5-1 combines with J gene TRBJ2-2; 10 positions match TRBD1. This CDR3 spans 15 amino acids. Germline assignment: CDR1 SGHRS and CDR2 YFSETQ. CDR3 coding DNA: TGCGCCAGCAGCGAGGACAGGGGGAACACCGGGGAACTGTCTTTT. Its protein is CASSEDRGNTGELSF.

Only a few counts were recorded for this clonotype. V gene TRBV27 combines with J gene TRBJ2-7; unclear D gene. The CDR3 loop spans 12 amino acids. Trimming left V 6 bases short and J 1 base short, with 7 bases between. Germline V gene sequence: CDR1 MNHEY, CDR2 SMNVEV (reference sequence). The CDR3 nucleotides read TGTGCCAGCAGGGGTCGGTCCTACGAGCAGTACTTC. Protein: CASRGRSYEQYF.

The V and J genes are TRBV6-2 or TRBV6-3 and TRBJ2-7; 10 positions agree with TRBD1. This CDR3 region has 15 residues. Trimming took 4 bases from V and 7 from J; bases not matched to a gene: 10. Germline V gives CDR1 MNHEY, CDR2 SVGEGT. As DNA, the CDR3 is TGTGCCAGCAGTTTTCGGACAGGGGGACGCCATGAGCAGTACTTC. Translated: CASSFRTGGRHEQYF.

To note about this clonotype: This may arise from a read error, as a much more abundant clone is one base away. The chain combines TRBV19 with TRBJ2-1; a possible D gene is TRBD1 (5 bases). V was trimmed by 0 bases and J by 0 bases, leaving 15 bases between them. The CDR3 loop spans 18 amino acids. Germline V gene data show CDR1 as LNHDA and CDR2 as SQIVND (reference sequence). The CDR3 DNA reads TGTGCCAGTAGTATAGATGGGGCAACCGACAGCTCCTACAATGAGCAGTTCTTC. Protein sequence: CASSIDGATDSSYNEQFF.

This clonotype was observed a handful of times. A read error is possible here, since a much larger clone lies one base away. In DNA, the CDR3 is TGCAGTGCTAGAGTAGGGGGCGCGGGTGCCTACACCTTC. The encoded protein is CSARVGGAGAYTF. The rearrangement joins TRBV20-1 to TRBJ1-2; 7 bases line up with TRBD1. The CDR3 is 13 residues long. Germline CDR1 is DFQATT and CDR2 is SNEGSKA (reference sequence). V dropped 1 base and J dropped 10; count of bases not matched to a gene: 9.

Points on this clonotype: A read error may explain this, as a much larger clone is one base away. The CDR3 DNA sequence: TGTGCCAGCAGCGTAGAGGTCAGGGGTAATTCACCCCCCCACTTT. It translates to CASSVEVRGNSPPHF. The V gene is TRBV9, the J gene TRBJ1-6; tentatively, D is TRBD1 (6 bases). The CDR3 loop spans 15 amino acids. Germline values: CDR1 SGDLS, CDR2 YYNGEE.

The CDR3 nucleotides read TGTGCCAGCAGACGGTCAGGCTTGGGGGTGAACACTGAAGCTTTCTTT. Its translation: CASRRSGLGVNTEAFF. The V gene is TRBV2, the J gene TRBJ1-1, with a tentative D call TRBD1 (5 bases). CDR1 SNHLY and CDR2 FYNNEI come from the germline V gene. The V end was cut by 6 bases, the J end by 0 bases, with 17 bases between. The CDR3 totals 16 residues.

This clonotype was counted at least ten times. This chain uses TRBV2 with TRBJ2-1; D gene ambiguous. The length of the CDR3 is 13 residues. Germline CDR1 is SNHLY and CDR2 is FYNNEI. The V and J ends lost 8 bases and 1 base respectively, with 9 bases between them. This CDR3 is CASLGRSYNEQFF. The CDR3 DNA reads as TGTGCCAGCCTTGGGCGGTCCTACAATGAGCAGTTCTTC.

This clonotype appeared a few times. A much larger clone lies one base from this, so it may be a read error. V and J are TRBV4-1 and TRBJ2-3; D unresolved. From germline, CDR1 is MGHRA and CDR2 YSYEKL. The CDR3 consists of 14 residues. CDR3 residues: CASSPGGDADTQYF. The CDR3 DNA is TGTGCCAGCAGTCCTGGCGGAGACGCAGATACGCAGTATTTT.

This clonotype was observed many times. V and J are TRBV9 and TRBJ1-1; D might be TRBD1 (5 bases). This CDR3 is built from 15 residues. Germline values: CDR1 SGDLS, CDR2 YYNGEE. V lost 0 bases and J lost 5, with 14 bases in between. The DNA of the CDR3 is TGTGCCAGCAGCGTAGTCAGGGTAGTAGGGACTGAAGCTTTCTTT. Translating it yields CASSVVRVVGTEAFF. The variable domain in full, with the rest retrieved from reference TRBV9 and TRBJ1-1, is DSGVTQTPKHLITATGQRVTLRCSPRSGDLSVYWYQQSLDQGLQFLIQYYNGEERAKGNILERFSAQQFPDLHSELNLSSLELGDSALYFCASSVVRVVGTEAFFGQGTRLTVV.

The rearrangement links TRBV6-5 to TRBJ2-5; TRBD1 agrees at 8 bases. Germline CDR1 is MNHEY and CDR2 is SVGAGI. V was clipped by 2 bases and J by 9 bases; unmatched bases: 11. The CDR3 is 15 amino acids. CDR3 sequence reads: CASSYGQGFGQPQYF. The CDR3 DNA sequence: TGTGCCAGCAGTTACGGACAGGGATTCGGTCAGCCCCAGTACTTC.

This clonotype was observed a few times. CDR3 sequence (DNA): TGTGCCAGCAGTCGGGACACCCGGACAGGATTTCAGCCCCAGCATTTT. Protein product: CASSRDTRTGFQPQHF. The chain employs TRBV27 and TRBJ1-5; 7 bases are a match to TRBD1. The CDR3 sequence is 16 residues long. Germline loops: CDR1 MNHEY, CDR2 SMNVEV (reference sequence). J lost 6 bases, V lost 5 bases, and 13 bases had no gene match.

Relative to its sample, this clonotype is medium-sized. The genes are TRBV10-1 and TRBJ2-5, with 8 positions matching TRBD1. The V gene end was trimmed by 3 bases and the J gene end by 3 bases; junction bases not matched to a gene: 6. The V gene's germline CDR1 is WNHNN and CDR2 SYGVQD (reference sequence). The CDR3 totals 15 residues. The CDR3 sequence: CASSDSAGGEETQYF. The CDR3 DNA reads as TGCGCCAGCAGTGACTCGGCAGGGGGCGAAGAGACCCAGTACTTC.

In this sample, this clonotype turned up a few times. Being one base from a much bigger clone, this may be a read error. The V call is TRBV5-4, the J call TRBJ2-7; 8 bases are shared with TRBD1. Germline V gene data show CDR1 as SGHNT and CDR2 as YYREEE (reference sequence). The CDR3 has 15 amino acids. This CDR3 is CASSLSGRGPGEQCF. CDR3 bases: TGTGCCAGCAGCTTGTCGGGCAGGGGGCCTGGCGAGCAGTGCTTC.

In this sample, this clonotype turned up many times. The DNA for the CDR3 is TGTGCCAGCAGCCAAGCGGGAGGCCATTCCTACGAGCAGTACTTC. Translating it yields CASSQAGGHSYEQYF. This sequence joins TRBV14 and TRBJ2-7; 7 nucleotides align to TRBD2. Per germline, CDR1 SGHDN and CDR2 FVKESK. Trimming at V came to 1 base and at J to 1 base, leaving 4 bases not matched to a gene. This CDR3 has 15 amino acids.

This clonotype was counted many times. V usage is TRBV5-1 and J usage is TRBJ2-7; a possible D gene is TRBD1 (5 bases). V dropped 0 bases and J dropped 5 bases, with 12 bases sitting between them. Germline CDR1 and CDR2: SGHRS and YFSETQ. This CDR3 has 14 amino acids. CDR3 sequence reads: CASSLGPGQNEQYF. In DNA form, the CDR3 reads TGCGCCAGCAGCTTGGGCCCAGGGCAGAACGAGCAGTACTTC.

This clonotype has more than one count but fewer than ten. Relative to the germline gene, one junction end is altered; a read error may explain this. This rearrangement joins TRBV9 to TRBJ2-1, with D maybe TRBD1 (6 bases). The CDR3 length is 14 residues. Germline V CDR1 and CDR2: SGDLS, YYNGEE. CDR3 sequence: CASSGRGSYNEQSF. The CDR3 DNA sequence: TGTGCCAGCAGCGGCAGGGGCTCCTACAATGAGCAGTCCTTC.

As for this clonotype: This may be a read error, as it is one base from a much larger clone. This rearrangement joins TRBV12-3 or TRBV12-4 to TRBJ2-7, with 11 bases fitting TRBD2. The length of the CDR3 is 13 residues. The CDR3 DNA sequence: TGTGCCAGCAGTACTAGCGGGGGCTACGGGCAGTACTTC. It is translated as CASSTSGGYGQYF.

In this sample, this clonotype turned up many times. This rearrangement joins TRBV28 to TRBJ2-5, with a weak D call TRBD1 (5 bases). The V gene lost 8 bases and the J gene lost 1 base, with 11 bases spanning the gap. Germline V lookup: CDR1 MDHEN, CDR2 SYDVKM. There are 13 residues in the CDR3. CDR3 nucleotide sequence: TGTGCCAGCTCCGACAGTAGCCAAGAGACCCAGTACTTC. Protein: CASSDSSQETQYF.

This clonotype was detected many times. This rearrangement joins TRBV6-6 to TRBJ2-7, with a tentative D call TRBD2 (7 bases). V lost 2 bases to trimming and J lost 2 bases, with 13 bases between them. The CDR3 loop spans 15 amino acids. The germline gives CDR1 MNHNY, CDR2 SVGAGI (reference sequence). The CDR3 region is CASSYVKGGTYEQYF. The CDR3, as DNA: TGTGCCAGCAGTTACGTTAAGGGGGGGACCTACGAGCAGTACTTC.

In its sample, this clonotype was seen a few times. A read error may explain this, as a much larger clone is one base away. This rearrangement joins TRBV12-3 or TRBV12-4 to TRBJ2-7, with no clear D. CDR3 length: 14 amino acids. Trimming removed 6 bases at V and 2 bases at J, with 14 bases between. The CDR3 protein is CASRLRYYPYEQYF. The CDR3 DNA reads as TGTGCCAGCAGGCTTAGGTACTATCCCTACGAGCAGTACTTC.

This clonotype was detected many times. A much more abundant neighbour one base away suggests this may be a read error. V and J are TRBV5-6 and TRBJ2-5; D possibly corresponds to TRBD2 (6 bases). The CDR3 runs 14 residues. Germline V CDR1 and CDR2: SGHDT, YYEEEE. V was shortened by 4 bases and J by 4 bases, with 14 bases between the two germline ends. The CDR3 sequence is CASSLGTAGETQYF. The DNA of the CDR3 is TGTGCCAGCAGCCTCGGGACTGCAGGAGAGACCCAGTACTTC.